Below are 3 T cell receptor beta chains sequenced from a single sample in a study of T cell changes during pregnancy in multiple sclerosis. The method was immunoSEQ multiplex PCR; TCRdb's version includes in-frame clones alone and lacks a portion of them. Of 55,000 or so clones in the sample, around 93% are singletons; the top ten hold about 0.6%. This material consisted of CD4+ T cells from peripheral blood mononuclear cells, taken after pregnancy. The receptors shown here come from a female donor with multiple sclerosis, enrolled in a pregnancy study.

This CDR3 is CASSPPPSTGQYF. DNA for the CDR3: TGTGCCAGCTCACCACCTCCCTCGACGGGGCAGTACTTC. This chain links TRBV18 with TRBJ2-7; D is undetermined. The germline V and J ends were trimmed by 0 bases and 9 bases, with 12 bases remaining between them. The CDR3 length is 13 residues. The V gene's germline CDR1 is KGHSH and CDR2 LQKENI.

The chain couples TRBV27 to TRBJ1-5; the D gene is possibly TRBD1 (5 bases). CDR1 MNHEY and CDR2 SMNVEV come from the germline V gene (reference sequence). The V end lost 5 bases, the J end lost 4 bases, and 18 bases lay between the germline ends. This CDR3 contains 16 residues. The CDR3 DNA follows: TGTGCCAGCAGTCCCTCCGGGGGGATTCAAAATCAGCCCCAGCATTTT. Translation gives CASSPSGGIQNQPQHF.

The chain has TRBV4-2 and TRBJ2-5; no clear D gene. Trimming left V 3 bases short and J 0 bases short, with 14 bases between. The CDR3 is 16 amino acids. The germline gives CDR1 LGHNA, CDR2 YNFKEQ. CDR3 sequence reads: CASSHSQSRYQETQYF. The DNA of the CDR3 is TGTGCCAGCAGCCATAGCCAAAGCCGGTACCAAGAGACCCAGTACTTC.